One TCR beta chain is described in this entry. Per sample, roughly 99,000 TCR templates were assayed. Using immunoSEQ multiplex PCR, the repertoire was profiled, and TCRdb retains in-frame clones only, with some absent. This sample has about 40,000 clones; 70% to 90% occur once, and the top ten carry 0.25%. The sample is drawn from a study of siplizumab effects on memory and regulatory T cells. Germline CDR1 and CDR2: SGHTA and FQGTGA. The CDR3 consists of 14 residues. The V gene lost 5 bases and the J gene lost 0 bases, with 10 bases spanning the gap. The chain employs TRBV7-3 and TRBJ1-1; TRBD1 might be the D (5 bases). The sequence was obtained from a human donor in good health. The sequenced sample consisted of naive CD4+ T cells sorted from blood. CDR3 protein: CASSQGSMNTEAFF. For the CDR3, the DNA is TGTGCCAGCAGCCAGGGATCAATGAACACTGAAGCTTTCTTT.